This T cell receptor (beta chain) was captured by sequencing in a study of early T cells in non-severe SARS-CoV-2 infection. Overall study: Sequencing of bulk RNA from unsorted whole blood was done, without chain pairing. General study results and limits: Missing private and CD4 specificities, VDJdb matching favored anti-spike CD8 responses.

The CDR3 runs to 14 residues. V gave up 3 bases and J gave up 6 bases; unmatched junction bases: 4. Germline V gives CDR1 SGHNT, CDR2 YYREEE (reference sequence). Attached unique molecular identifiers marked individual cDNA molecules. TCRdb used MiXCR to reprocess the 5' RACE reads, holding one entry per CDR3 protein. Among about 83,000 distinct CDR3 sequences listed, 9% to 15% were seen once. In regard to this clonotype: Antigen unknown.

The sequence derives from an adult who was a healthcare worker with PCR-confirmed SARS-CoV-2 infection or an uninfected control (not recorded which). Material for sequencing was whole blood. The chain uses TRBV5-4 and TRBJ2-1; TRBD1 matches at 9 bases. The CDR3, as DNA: TGTGCCAGCAGCTGGAACAGGGGGCTCAATGAGCAGTTCTTC. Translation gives CASSWNRGLNEQFF.